These T cell receptor beta chains were read from a single sample in a study of regulatory T cells in long-lasting Graves disease. One entry per CDR3 protein, called by TCRdb with MiXCR from the multiplex PCR reads. The profile covers about 400,000 distinct CDR3 sequences, with less than 25% appearing a single time and 20% taken by the ten largest. The source was peripheral blood mononuclear cells (PBMCs), collected when the disease was refractory, from a patient treated with antithyroid drugs. The receptors stem from a female donor with Graves disease. Both conserved end residues are part of each CDR3. D genes are given only for firm matches. The size of a clone is reported for some rows only, either as once, few or many, or as a class for expanded clones.

TRBJ1-4 | - | - | TRBV9 | TGTGCCAGCAGCCAGGGTTTCAGTAATGAAAAACTGTTTTTT | CASSQGFSNEKLFF
TRBJ2-7 | - | many | TRBV7-2 | TGTGCCAGCAGCTTAGAGGTAGTTCCCTCCTACGAGCAGTACTTC | CASSLEVVPSYEQYF
TRBJ1-2 | - | - | TRBV12-3/TRBV12-4 | TGTGCCAGCAGTTTAGCGAGTGTCGACTATGGCTACATCTTC | CASSLASVDYGYIF
TRBJ2-7 | TRBD2 | many | TRBV12-3/TRBV12-4 | TGTGCCAGCTCCTCCTCCGGGACTACTTTTTACGAGCAGTACTTC | CASSSSGTTFYEQYF
TRBJ1-1 | - | many | TRBV6-1 | TGTGCCAGCAGAGCAACAGGGAAGAACACTGAAGCTTTCTTT | CASRATGKNTEAFF
TRBJ2-7 | - | many | TRBV7-8 | TGTGCCAGCAGCGTTCAGGATTACGAGCAGTACTTC | CASSVQDYEQYF
TRBJ2-5 | - | many | TRBV29-1 | TGCAGCGTTGATCCGGGATATGCTGAGACCCAGTACTTC | CSVDPGYAETQYF
TRBJ1-6 | - | - | TRBV10-3 | TGTGCCATAGGAGTGGGAGCGCTACCCCTCCACTTT | CAIGVGALPLHF
TRBJ2-7 | TRBD1 | - | TRBV20-1 | TGCAGTGCGCCGGGACAGGGGGCTAGCGGGAGACTCTACGAGCAGTACTTC | CSAPGQGASGRLYEQYF
TRBJ1-1 | - | many | TRBV28 | TGTGCCAGCATTGGCTGGAACACTGAAGCTTTCTTT | CASIGWNTEAFF
TRBJ1-5 | - | - | TRBV7-2 | TGTGCCAGCAGCCCCCCGGGGTCAGGCAATCAGCCCCAGCATTTT | CASSPPGSGNQPQHF
TRBJ1-5 | TRBD1 | - | TRBV4-1 | TGCGCCAGCAGCTCTAGGACAGGGATCGGACAGCCCCAGCATTTT | CASSSRTGIGQPQHF
TRBJ2-7 | - | many | TRBV27 | TGTGCCAGCAGTTTACTGTTTGGTAGTGGGATGAGCGAGCAGTACTTC | CASSLLFGSGMSEQYF
TRBJ2-3 | TRBD1 | - | TRBV18 | TGTGCCAGCTCACCACGGGACAGGGACGCAGATACGCAGTATTTT | CASSPRDRDADTQYF
TRBJ1-6 | - | - | TRBV2 | TGTGCCAGCAGGGCTTGGAATTCACCCCTCCGCTTT | CASRAWNSPLRF
TRBJ2-7 | - | few | TRBV10-2 | TGCGCCAGCAGTGAGATGACTGTAAAGCAGTACTTC | CASSEMTVKQYF
TRBJ2-4 | - | - | TRBV28 | TGTGCCAGCAGTTTAGGTTTATTGGGAAACATTCAGTACTTC | CASSLGLLGNIQYF
TRBJ1-2 | TRBD1 | many | TRBV7-2 | TGTGCCAGCAGCCAACAGGGGGCACTCTATGGCTACACCTTC | CASSQQGALYGYTF
TRBJ2-7 | - | - | TRBV28 | TGTGCCAGCAGTTTAAGCCCGGTAGCAGAGTACTTC | CASSLSPVAEYF
TRBJ2-7 | TRBD1 | many | TRBV2 | TGTGCCAGCAGTGCCCGGGACAGGGTCGAGCAGTACTTC | CASSARDRVEQYF
TRBJ2-1 | - | - | TRBV29-1 | TGCAGCGTTGAACGGTCTCTGTCCGGTGAGCAGTTCTTC | CSVERSLSGEQFF
TRBJ2-7 | - | - | TRBV11-2 | TGCGCCAGCAGCCAAGAGGCGGCCTTGAGCTCCTACGAGCAGTACTTC | CASSQEAALSSYEQYF
TRBJ1-2 | - | many | TRBV28 | TGTGCCAGCAGTTTGGGGGGGTGGCGTGGCTACACCTTC | CASSLGGWRGYTF
TRBJ2-7 | TRBD2 | - | TRBV6-1 | TGTGCCAGCAGAGGGACTAGCGCAATCTCCTACGAGCAGTACTTC | CASRGTSAISYEQYF
TRBJ2-7 | TRBD2 | - | TRBV10-3 | TGTGCCATCAGTGAAGGTAGCGGGAAGATCTACGAGCAGCACTTC | CAISEGSGKIYEQHF
TRBJ2-5 | TRBD1 | few | TRBV5-1 | TGCGCCAGTCGCAGGGGGATGAAGACCCAGTACTTC | CASRRGMKTQYF
TRBJ1-4 | - | few | TRBV20-1 | TGCAGTGCCCCCTCTGCGGAGGAGGCTAATGAAGAACTGTTTTTT | CSAPSAEEANEELFF
TRBJ2-5 | - | many | TRBV2 | TGTGCCAGCAGCTTAACCCAAGAGACCCAGTACTTC | CASSLTQETQYF
TRBJ2-7 | TRBD1 | many | TRBV28 | TGTGCCAGCAGTTTACTCACAGGGGGCGACCGAAAGCAGTACTTC | CASSLLTGGDRKQYF
TRBJ2-2 | - | - | TRBV19 | TGTGCCAGTAGTATCCAGCAGAACACCGGGGAGCTGTTTTTT | CASSIQQNTGELFF
TRBJ1-1 | - | few | TRBV27 | TGTGCCAGCAGTTTAGTGTGGGGCAGCCTGGACACTGAAGCTTTCTTT | CASSLVWGSLDTEAFF
TRBJ2-1 | - | - | TRBV7-3 | TGTGCCAGCAGCTTAACGTGGGACGATGAGCAGTTCTTC | CASSLTWDDEQFF
TRBJ2-5 | - | many | TRBV12-3/TRBV12-4 | TGTGCCAGCAGCTTCAGACATCAAGAGACCCAGTACTTC | CASSFRHQETQYF
TRBJ2-3 | TRBD2 | few | TRBV20-1 | TGCAGTGCTAGAAGCGCGGGAGCGGTTGGTACGCAGTATTTT | CSARSAGAVGTQYF
TRBJ1-5 | TRBD1 | many | TRBV7-2 | TGTGCCAGCAGCTTAGCCGGACAGGTTCAGCCCCAGCATTTT | CASSLAGQVQPQHF
TRBJ1-2 | - | - | TRBV3-1 | TGTGCCAGCAGCCAAGATGGGAGGGAGTATGGCTACACCTTC | CASSQDGREYGYTF
TRBJ2-2 | - | few | TRBV24-1 | TGTGCCACCGACCAGGACAACACCGGGGAGCTGTTTTTT | CATDQDNTGELFF
TRBJ1-6 | - | - | TRBV10-3 | TGTGCCATCAGTGAAGGAAAAGGGGGGTCACCCCTCCACTTT | CAISEGKGGSPLHF
TRBJ2-7 | - | few | TRBV7-9 | TGTGCCAGCAGCTCTGGGGCGGACGAGCAGTACTTC | CASSSGADEQYF
TRBJ2-2 | - | many | TRBV7-2 | TGTGCCAGCAGCTTTAGGACCGGGGAGCTGTTTTTT | CASSFRTGELFF
TRBJ2-1 | - | - | TRBV2 | TGTGCCAGCAGTTACGGGACCTTATCCTACAATGAGCAGTTCTTC | CASSYGTLSYNEQFF
TRBJ2-7 | TRBD1 | few | TRBV11-1 | TGTGCCAGCAGCTTAGCAGGGGGCGCTCCCGGACAGTACTTC | CASSLAGGAPGQYF
TRBJ1-1 | - | many | TRBV20-1 | TGCAGTGCTAACTCCGCCAATATGGTCACTGAAGCTTTCTTT | CSANSANMVTEAFF
TRBJ1-5 | - | once | TRBV18 | TGTGCCAGCTCTTCCCTGGCAGCACAATCAGCCCCGCATTTT | CASSSLAAQSAPHF
TRBJ1-1 | - | many | TRBV12-3/TRBV12-4 | TGTGCCAGCACCCCTGCAGGGGACCGAAGAGCTTTCTTT | CASTPAGDRRAFF
TRBJ2-7 | TRBD2 | few | TRBV20-1 | TGCAGTGCCGGGACTAGCGGGATTTATGTGCAGTACTTC | CSAGTSGIYVQYF
TRBJ2-7 | - | - | TRBV5-6 | TGTGCCAGCAGCTATCCACAGGCGGGAATCTACGAGCAGTACTTC | CASSYPQAGIYEQYF
TRBJ2-7 | - | few | TRBV6-1 | TGTGCCAGCAGTGAAGATGAGTTTCTGGACGAGCAGTACTTC | CASSEDEFLDEQYF
TRBJ2-7 | TRBD2 | - | TRBV29-1 | TGCAGCGTCGGACCCGGGACTAGCAGCGAGCAGTACTTC | CSVGPGTSSEQYF
TRBJ1-2 | - | many | TRBV6-2/TRBV6-3 | TGTGCCAGCAGTGAAGCGTGGGGGCACTATGGCTACACCTTC | CASSEAWGHYGYTF
TRBJ1-2 | - | many | TRBV28 | TGTGCCAGCAGTTTGGACATAAACTATGGCTACACCTTC | CASSLDINYGYTF
TRBJ2-5 | - | many | TRBV2 | TGTGCCAGCAGTGTCGAGTGGAAAGAGACCCAGTACTTC | CASSVEWKETQYF
TRBJ1-5 | - | many | TRBV12-3/TRBV12-4 | TGTGCCAGCAGCCAAAAGCAGGGGATCTATCAGCCCCAGCATTTT | CASSQKQGIYQPQHF
TRBJ2-7 | TRBD1 | - | TRBV25-1 | TGTGCCAGCAGTCCCGGGACAGTGACCTCCTACGAGCAGTACTTC | CASSPGTVTSYEQYF
TRBJ1-4 | - | - | TRBV29-1 | TGCAGCGCCAGGACGCGGGGTGGTGAAAAACTGTTTTTT | CSARTRGGEKLFF
TRBJ1-2 | - | many | TRBV18 | TGTGCCAGCTCACCGGCGGCCGGCTATGGCTACACCTTC | CASSPAAGYGYTF
TRBJ2-1 | TRBD2 | few | TRBV20-1 | TGCAGTGCTAGAGTCTTCGCTAGCGGGAGTAACAATGAGCAGTTCTTC | CSARVFASGSNNEQFF
TRBJ1-1 | - | many | TRBV6-1 | TGTGCCAGCACCCCTGGGACATTCCTCCAAGCTTTCTTT | CASTPGTFLQAFF